This entry lists 26 T cell receptor beta chains sequenced from one sample in a study of blood T cells in healthy people across ages (dated by TCRdb to about 2015). Libraries were made using 5' RACE. The run used an Illumina HiSeq 2500. A second PCR of roughly 7 to 11 cycles was performed with a sample-barcoded 5' primer and a J-beta primer mix. Through fastp at Q25 and MiXCR, TCRdb rebuilt clones from the public reads, retaining in-frame beta chains. Here each entry gathers all rows of one CDR3 protein and keeps the most common genes and DNA. The sample yields about 1.1 million distinct CDR3 sequences; more than 30% were counted once. In total, the top ten clones hold under 15% of the sample. Sequencing input: blood. These receptors all come from a man aged 18 to 30 in good health.

The chain joins TRBV2 to TRBJ1-2; D is unclear. Germline loops: CDR1 SNHLY, CDR2 FYNNEI. V gave up 6 bases and J gave up 0 bases, with 8 bases separating them. This CDR3 contains 13 residues. CDR3 sequence (DNA): TGTGCCAGCAGCGCCTCGTCTAACTATGGCTACACCTTC. Translation gives CASSASSNYGYTF. Full variable domain (remainder filled in from reference TRBV2 and TRBJ1-2): EPEVTQTPSHQVTQMGQEVILRCVPISNHLYFYWYRQILGQKVEFLVSFYNNEISEKSEIFDDQFSVERPDGSNFTLKIRSTKLEDSAMYFCASSASSNYGYTFGSGTRLTVV.

The rearrangement joins TRBV28 to TRBJ2-5, with a possible D match to TRBD2 (5 bases). Trimming pared 8 bases from V and 2 bases from J, leaving 12 bases between. The CDR3 is 13 amino acids. The germline V gene encodes CDR1 MDHEN and CDR2 SYDVKM. CDR3 sequence: CASGREAQETQYF. The CDR3, as DNA: TGTGCCAGCGGCCGGGAAGCACAAGAGACCCAGTACTTC.

This clonotype was detected only a few times. J is TRBJ2-2 and V is TRBV29-1; D is ambiguous. V lost 4 bases and J 2 bases, leaving 14 bases between the germline ends. CDR3 length equals 15 residues. From germline, CDR1 is SQVTM and CDR2 ANQGSEA. The CDR3 loop reads CSVARRLSNTGELFF. The DNA for the CDR3 is TGCAGCGTTGCGAGGCGGCTTTCTAACACCGGGGAGCTGTTTTTT.

This clonotype was counted between two and nine times. The chain's CDR3 is CASSPTRNEQYF. The CDR3 DNA reads TGTGCCAGCAGTCCGACAAGAAATGAGCAGTACTTC. The chain carries TRBV12-3 or TRBV12-4 and TRBJ2-5; D unresolved. The CDR3 spans 12 residues. V dropped 5 bases and J dropped 11 bases, with 15 bases sitting between them.

This clonotype was picked up a small number of times. Compared with germline, one end of the junction differs, possibly owing to a read error. This chain uses TRBV20-1 with TRBJ2-7; a weak D match, TRBD1 (6 bases). CDR3 length equals 13 residues. The germline V gene has CDR1 DFQATT and CDR2 SNEGSKA (reference sequence). For the CDR3, the DNA is TGCAGTGCCAGAGGACAGTCTAAGGCCGAGCAGTACTTC. The encoded protein is CSARGQSKAEQYF.

This clonotype was observed a handful of times. J is TRBJ2-1 and V is TRBV12-5, with 10 nucleotides matching TRBD2. The CDR3 has 14 residues. V gave up 6 bases and J gave up 9 bases; unmatched junction bases: 8. CDR1 is LGHNT and CDR2 is FRNRAP in the germline V gene. The CDR3 spells CASGDSGGAGEQFF. The CDR3 DNA follows: TGTGCTAGTGGCGACAGCGGGGGGGCAGGTGAGCAGTTCTTC.

This clonotype has just a few counts. This chain links TRBV9 with TRBJ1-2; D not certain. The CDR3 runs to 13 residues. V was shortened by 6 bases and J by 2 bases, with 11 bases between the two germline ends. Germline loops: CDR1 SGDLS, CDR2 YYNGEE. The DNA of the CDR3 is TGTGCCAGCACAGGCCACCCGAACTATGGCTACACCTTC. It translates to CASTGHPNYGYTF.

This clonotype has at least ten counts. The J gene is TRBJ2-1, the V gene TRBV20-1; no firm D call. Germline V gives CDR1 DFQATT, CDR2 SNEGSKA (reference sequence). The CDR3 sequence is 15 residues long. V lost 3 bases to trimming and J lost 1 base, with 13 bases between them. CDR3 in amino acids: CSASPSPSSYNEQFF. CDR3 coding DNA: TGCAGTGCTAGCCCTAGTCCTTCATCCTACAATGAGCAGTTCTTC.

V gene TRBV4-2 combines with J gene TRBJ2-1; 13 bases are shared with TRBD2. Trimming took 0 bases from V and 2 from J; bases not matched to a gene: 1. Looked up from germline, CDR1 is LGHNA and CDR2 is YNFKEQ. There are 17 residues in the CDR3. CDR3 protein: CASSQDTSGGAYNEQFF. The CDR3 coding sequence is TGTGCCAGCAGCCAAGATACTAGCGGGGGGGCCTACAATGAGCAGTTCTTC.

The chain carries TRBV12-3 or TRBV12-4 and TRBJ2-7; possibly TRBD1 or TRBD2 for D (5 bases each). The ends were cut back, 7 bases at V and 0 bases at J, with 13 bases in the middle. CDR3 length: 14 amino acids. CDR3 in amino acids: CASKVAGSSYEQYF. The CDR3 nucleotides are TGTGCCAGCAAGGTGGCAGGGAGCTCCTACGAGCAGTACTTC.

The chain recombines TRBV20-1 with TRBJ2-1; D may match TRBD1 or TRBD2 (5 bases each). Germline CDR1 and CDR2: DFQATT and SNEGSKA (reference sequence). This CDR3 comprises 14 residues. Deletions cut 1 base from V and 6 bases from J, with 13 bases between. The CDR3 DNA sequence: TGCAGTGCTAGAGTTCTTGGGACCTTCAATGAGCAGTTCTTC. It is translated as CSARVLGTFNEQFF.

The chain employs TRBV2 and TRBJ1-4, with 11 positions matching TRBD1. The CDR3 loop spans 17 amino acids. V lost 5 bases, J lost 4 bases, and 9 bases stayed unmatched. CDR1 and CDR2 (germline): SNHLY, FYNNEI. CDR3: CASSLGQGAFSNEKLFF. CDR3 sequence (DNA): TGTGCCAGCAGTTTAGGACAGGGGGCTTTTAGTAATGAAAAACTGTTTTTT.

This clonotype was detected only a few times. The chain has TRBV5-1 and TRBJ1-2; 7 nucleotides line up with TRBD1. Trimming removed 1 base from V and 6 bases from J; junction bases left unmatched: 6. This CDR3 has 14 residues. The V gene's germline CDR1 is SGHRS and CDR2 YFSETQ. The CDR3 coding sequence is TGCGCCAGCAGCTTGTCAGGGGGGCCTGATGGCTACACCTTC. Amino acids: CASSLSGGPDGYTF. Variable domain in full (rest from reference TRBV5-1 and TRBJ1-2): KAGVTQTPRYLIKTRGQQVTLSCSPISGHRSVSWYQQTPGQGLQFLFEYFSETQRNKGNFPGRFSGRQFSNSRSEMNVSTLELGDSALYLCASSLSGGPDGYTFGSGTRLTVV.

This clonotype was picked up a small number of times. The chain has TRBV27 and TRBJ2-5; D gene ambiguous. CDR3 length equals 14 residues. V shed 6 bases and J shed 3 bases, with 14 bases lying between them. Germline CDR1 MNHEY, CDR2 SMNVEV (reference sequence). The DNA of the CDR3 is TGTGCCAGCAGCCCCGGGCCCAAAAAAGAGACCCAGTACTTC. Translation: CASSPGPKKETQYF.

This sequence joins TRBV5-1 and TRBJ2-2; D ambiguous. The V gene's germline CDR1 is SGHRS and CDR2 YFSETQ. The ends were cut back, 0 bases at V and 0 bases at J, with 12 bases in the middle. The CDR3 runs to 17 residues. The CDR3 DNA reads as TGCGCCAGCAGCTTGGGGGGATTCAGCGCGAACACCGGGGAGCTGTTTTTT. It translates to CASSLGGFSANTGELFF.

The rearrangement links TRBV6-1 to TRBJ1-5; no firm D call. V lost 0 bases, J lost 13 bases, and 7 bases lay in between. The CDR3 length is 11 residues. Germline CDR1 reads MNHNS; CDR2 reads SASEGT. The CDR3 DNA reads as TGTGCCAGCAGTGAAGCGCGTCTTCAGCATTTT. This gives the protein CASSEARLQHF.

Only one count was recorded for this clonotype. The chain joins TRBV6-4 to TRBJ2-1; 12 bases fit TRBD2. The DNA end favors TRBJ2-7, so the J call may be wrong. CDR3 length equals 15 residues. CDR1 is MRHNA and CDR2 is SNTAGT in the germline V gene. The CDR3 is CASSESSGGANEQYF. CDR3 nucleotide sequence: TGTGCCAGCAGTGAGTCTAGCGGGGGGGCCAATGAGCAGTACTTC.

V and J are TRBV29-1 and TRBJ1-2, with TRBD1 as a possible D gene (5 bases). The germline V gene encodes CDR1 SQVTM and CDR2 ANQGSEA. The CDR3 loop spans 14 amino acids. The V end was cut by 4 bases, the J end by 4 bases, with 16 bases between. The CDR3 coding sequence is TGCAGCGTTGCTATGGGGGATCGATCCTATGGCTACACCTTC. It encodes CSVAMGDRSYGYTF.

V usage is TRBV12-3 or TRBV12-4 and J usage is TRBJ1-4; tentatively, D is TRBD1 (5 bases). V gave up 8 bases and J gave up 8 bases, with 18 bases separating them. The length of the CDR3 is 14 residues. CDR3 in DNA: TGTGCCAGCTCTTGGGGGGTGGCTGGAGAAAAACTGTTTTTT. Protein sequence: CASSWGVAGEKLFF.

This clonotype appeared many times. The chain uses TRBV10-3 and TRBJ1-2; TRBD1 agrees at 7 bases. Trimming cost V 1 base and J 7 bases; bases outside gene matches: 9. The germline V gene encodes CDR1 ENHRY and CDR2 SYGVKD. The CDR3 extends over 15 amino acids. Here the CDR3 DNA reads TGTGCCATCAGTGAGTTGGGACAGCCCTATGGTGGCTACACCTTC. The encoded protein is CAISELGQPYGGYTF.

The chain is built from TRBV7-2 and TRBJ1-4; D is possibly TRBD1 (5 bases). Germline V lookup: CDR1 SGHTA, CDR2 FQGNSA. With 5 bases removed from V and 5 bases from J, the gap between germline ends came to 15 bases. CDR3 length: 15 amino acids. CDR3 amino acids: CASSPQTELNEKLFF. CDR3 coding DNA: TGTGCCAGCAGCCCACAGACAGAGCTAAATGAAAAACTGTTTTTT.

This chain links TRBV4-1 with TRBJ1-4; possible D gene TRBD1, 6 bases. In germline, CDR1 is MGHRA, CDR2 YSYEKL. V was pared by 1 base and J by 4 bases, with 13 bases between. The CDR3 consists of 16 residues. CDR3 loop: CASSQGRQVDNEKLFF. The CDR3 coding sequence is TGCGCCAGCAGCCAAGGTAGACAGGTGGATAATGAAAAACTGTTTTTT.

The chain is built from TRBV20-1 and TRBJ2-7; the D gene is possibly TRBD1 (6 bases). The V and J ends lost 6 bases and 1 base respectively, with 16 bases between them. Germline-derived CDR1 and CDR2 are DFQATT and SNEGSKA (reference sequence). The CDR3 extends over 14 amino acids. The CDR3 nucleotides read TGCAGTGCAAGGGCCCGGGACAAATCCTACGAGCAGTACTTC. This sequence encodes CSARARDKSYEQYF.

A few counts support this clonotype. This chain joins TRBV6-2 or TRBV6-3 and TRBJ1-6, with TRBD1 matching over 10 bases. Trimming at V came to 5 bases and at J to 12 bases, leaving 10 bases not matched to a gene. Germline loops: CDR1 MNHEY, CDR2 SVGEGT. The CDR3 spans 15 residues. CDR3 in DNA: TGTGCCAGCAGTCCCTTGGGACAGGGGCTCCGACCCCTCCACTTT. Protein sequence: CASSPLGQGLRPLHF.

V gene TRBV28 combines with J gene TRBJ1-2, with D hard to call. Germline V gene lookup returns CDR1 MDHEN and CDR2 SYDVKM. V was shortened by 7 bases and J by 4 bases, with 13 bases between the two germline ends. The CDR3 loop spans 13 amino acids. The CDR3 loop reads CASNVGSLYGYTF. The CDR3 DNA is TGTGCCAGCAACGTGGGGAGCCTCTATGGCTACACCTTC.

Note on this clonotype: A much larger clone lies a single base off, so this may be a read error. The chain is built from TRBV29-1 and TRBJ1-2; D call uncertain. Germline loops: CDR1 SQVTM, CDR2 ANQGSEA. This CDR3 spans 15 amino acids. V lost 4 bases, J lost 6 bases, and 21 bases lay in between. The CDR3 coding sequence is TGCAGCGTTGTCGGTGTGGTAGAGGGAGGCGATGGCTACACCTTC. This translates into CSVVGVVEGGDGYTF.